The 12 T cell receptor beta chains reported below all come from one sample, sequenced in a study of Graves' ophthalmopathy and Graves' hyperthyroidism. The sequenced template was RNA, covering the TCR beta CDR3 region. An initial RT-PCR round employing HTBI primers preceded a second-round multiplex PCR. TCRdb independently ran MiXCR on the multiplex PCR reads; one entry per CDR3 protein. This table holds some 350,000 distinct CDR3 sequences, about a sixth found once. The sequencing sample was made of peripheral blood. Receptors originate from an adult woman with stable Graves' hyperthyroidism.

This chain joins TRBV29-1 and TRBJ2-5; a possible D gene is TRBD2 (5 bases). Trimming stripped 3 bases from V and 3 bases from J, with 17 bases between. CDR3 size: 15 residues. The germline V gene encodes CDR1 SQVTM and CDR2 ANQGSEA. The CDR3 loop is CSVDGWAGGEETQYF. The CDR3 DNA follows: TGCAGCGTTGACGGGTGGGCCGGAGGAGAAGAGACCCAGTACTTC.

This clonotype occurred many times. The chain couples TRBV14 to TRBJ2-2, with D perhaps TRBD1 (6 bases). The CDR3 consists of 17 residues. Germline CDR1 SGHDN, CDR2 FVKESK. Trimming shortened V by 0 bases and J by 0 bases, and 11 bases separated the two germline ends. The DNA for the CDR3 is TGTGCCAGCAGCCAAGATTTGGACAGCGCGAACACCGGGGAGCTGTTTTTT. Residues: CASSQDLDSANTGELFF.

Ten or more counts support this clonotype. The genes are TRBV7-3 and TRBJ2-7; 10 bases are a match to TRBD2. Germline assignment: CDR1 SGHTA and CDR2 FQGTGA. Germline trimming cut 8 bases from V and 2 bases from J; bases unmatched to any gene: 3. CDR3 size: 13 residues. CDR3 sequence (DNA): TGTGCCAGCGGTCTAGCGGGGGCCTACGAGCAGTACTTC. Translation gives CASGLAGAYEQYF.

This clonotype was recorded many times. V and J are TRBV7-9 and TRBJ2-5; D might be TRBD1 or TRBD2, each matching 5 bases. Trimming cost V 7 bases and J 5 bases, with 17 bases left between them. CDR1 is SEHNR and CDR2 is FQNEAQ in the germline V gene (reference sequence). The CDR3 runs 14 residues. The CDR3 DNA is TGTGCCAGCACCTCGGGATGGGGCCGGGAGACCCAGTACTTC. It codes for CASTSGWGRETQYF.

This clonotype was picked up many times. The J gene is TRBJ2-2, the V gene TRBV6-5, with D tentatively TRBD2 (5 bases). Trimming left V 7 bases short and J 0 bases short, with 12 bases between. The CDR3 is made up of 15 amino acids. Germline V gives CDR1 MNHEY, CDR2 SVGAGI. The CDR3 sequence is CASTGLTTNTGELFF. CDR3 bases: TGTGCCAGCACCGGACTGACTACGAACACCGGGGAGCTGTTTTTT.

This clonotype was observed at least ten times. The rearrangement links TRBV18 to TRBJ2-7; 7 bases match TRBD1. The junction had 8 bases not matched to a gene; V was cut back by 8 bases and J by 1 base. Germline values: CDR1 KGHSH, CDR2 LQKENI. The CDR3 contains 14 residues. CDR3 nucleotides: TGTGCCAGCAGCCCCCGACAGGGATCCTACGAGCAGTACTTC. This translates into CASSPRQGSYEQYF.

The chain recombines TRBV12-3 or TRBV12-4 with TRBJ2-5, with TRBD2 matching over 8 bases. The CDR3 runs to 15 residues. V lost 6 bases and J lost 5; bases outside the gene matches: 11. CDR3 nucleotide sequence: TGTGCCAGCAGAGGGCCTTACGGGAGGGGGGAGACCCAGTACTTC. It specifies CASRGPYGRGETQYF.

The sample holds many counts of this clonotype. The J gene is TRBJ2-7, the V gene TRBV4-2; 8 bases match TRBD2. The germline V gene has CDR1 LGHNA and CDR2 YNFKEQ. V was pared by 1 base and J by 1 base, with 3 bases of the junction left unmatched. The CDR3 loop spans 15 amino acids. This CDR3 reads CASSQGGTSSYEQYF. CDR3 in DNA: TGTGCCAGCAGCCAAGGAGGGACTAGTTCCTACGAGCAGTACTTC.

In this sample, this clonotype turned up many times. The rearrangement links TRBV20-1 to TRBJ2-7, with D possibly matching TRBD2 (6 bases). The germline V gene encodes CDR1 DFQATT and CDR2 SNEGSKA (reference sequence). The CDR3 has 13 residues. Trimming took off 3 bases at V and 6 bases at J, with 15 bases between the two ends. The DNA for the CDR3 is TGCAGTGCTAGGACGGGAGAAGCGGGCGAGCAGTACTTC. This encodes CSARTGEAGEQYF.

This clonotype was seen ten or more times. The chain carries TRBV6-1 and TRBJ2-7; 9 bases are shared with TRBD1. The CDR3 length is 17 residues. Germline CDR1 reads MNHNS; CDR2 reads SASEGT. The trim removed 5 bases at V and 0 bases at J, leaving 11 bases unmatched. CDR3 residues: CASSQPRRGQGSYEQYF. The CDR3 bases are TGTGCCAGCAGTCAACCTCGCAGGGGACAGGGCTCCTACGAGCAGTACTTC.

The chain carries TRBV12-3 or TRBV12-4 and TRBJ2-2; D may be TRBD1 (6 bases). Between the trimmed V and J ends, which lost 4 bases and 4 bases, there was a span of 13 bases. This CDR3 contains 15 residues. The CDR3 here is CASSSSGTTTGELFF. The CDR3 DNA follows: TGTGCCAGCAGTTCCTCCGGGACAACCACCGGGGAGCTGTTTTTT.

The J gene is TRBJ2-7, the V gene TRBV11-2; tentatively, D is TRBD2 (6 bases). CDR3 length: 15 amino acids. Between the trimmed V and J ends, which lost 5 bases and 3 bases, there was a span of 17 bases. Germline loops: CDR1 SGHAT, CDR2 FQNNGV. CDR3 nucleotide sequence: TGTGCCAGCAGCCCCGGTTTCGGGAGCGGCTACGAGCAGTACTTC. Protein sequence: CASSPGFGSGYEQYF.